This T cell receptor (beta chain) was identified in a study of metastatic and nonmetastatic thyroid tumors. This clone was detected a few times. Mismatch with germline at one junction end may stem from a read error. TCRdb re-called clones from the PCR reads using MiXCR. Among around 20,000 clones listed, 27% were seen once. This CDR3 is 17 amino acids long. Germline V gene data show CDR1 as SGHTA and CDR2 as FQGNSA. No treatment had been given to any patient before thyroid surgery. The sequenced sample was blood. This chain joins TRBV7-2 and TRBJ2-3; tentative D call: TRBD2 (5 bases). The TCR comes from a female donor with papillary thyroid cancer or a benign thyroid nodule (not recorded which). Some clones in this sample may be carry-over from other donors' samples. In DNA, the CDR3 is TGTGCCAGCAGCCTAGCCCCCCCGCTACTTAGCACAGATACGCAGTATTTT. Amino acid sequence: CASSLAPPLLSTDTQYF.